This T cell receptor beta chain was obtained from a study of metastatic and nonmetastatic thyroid tumors. Study-wide background: Comparative analysis of repertoires was undertaken across blood and tumor or nodule tissue obtained from malignant and benign thyroid patients. Study-wide findings and caveats: It was reported that TCR beta diversity was significantly higher in malignant thyroid tumors than benign nodules, in blood and tumor.

Every patient was untreated before thyroid surgery. The germline V and J ends were trimmed by 2 bases and 3 bases, with 8 bases remaining between them. The CDR3 extends over 13 amino acids. Germline CDR1 reads MNHNS; CDR2 reads SASEGT. From the PCR reads, TCRdb re-called clones with MiXCR. The sample includes under 35,000 clones, about 21% of them seen just once. This clone showed up just a few times. What it binds is unknown. The chain recombines TRBV6-1 with TRBJ2-7; tentatively, D is TRBD1 (5 bases). Sequenced material: blood. This TCR came from a female donor with papillary thyroid cancer or a benign thyroid nodule (not recorded which). Some clones in this sample may be carry-over from other donors' samples. This CDR3 is CASSETDSYEQYF. The CDR3 nucleotides are TGTGCCAGCAGTGAAACCGACAGCTACGAGCAGTACTTC.